This T cell receptor beta chain came from a study of CD4 T cells in relation to SARS-CoV-2 and coronaviruses. This CDR3 region has 19 residues. In germline, CDR1 is SGHDT, CDR2 YYEEEE. With V trimmed by 1 base and J by 1 base, 14 bases remained unmatched. Unexposed donor CD4+ T cells date from about 2011-2018, before the COVID-19 pandemic. Isolation of CD4+ T cells took place after about 9 days in culture. As cell numbers allowed, unexposed-donor CD4+ T cells faced SARS-CoV-2 S/N and four cold-coronavirus spikes. This clone was observed a few times. Its antigen is currently unknown. The data were produced by immunoSEQ multiplex PCR, yet TCRdb's version contains in-frame clones alone and is incomplete. The repertoire holds under 20,000 clones, 70% to 80% seen once, with over 25% in the top ten.

This TCR was sampled from a human donor in good health. The specimen was CD4+ T cells from PBMCs, cultured in vitro. The chain uses TRBV5-6 and TRBJ2-1, with 7 positions matching TRBD2. Written as DNA, the CDR3 is TGTGCCAGCAGCTTGTCTATATGGCTAGCGGAGCAATCCTACAATGAGCAGTTCTTC. It yields the protein CASSLSIWLAEQSYNEQFF.